This T cell receptor beta chain came from a study of shared clonotypes between healthy human individuals. Overall study context: The study used three CD4 naive, three CD4 memory, two CD8 naive and one CD8 memory plate per donor.

Memory CD4+ cells were the fraction left after CD45RA+ naive selection. Germline values: CDR1 GTSNPN, CDR2 SVGIG (reference sequence). The V and J ends lost 0 bases and 8 bases respectively, with 21 bases between them. The CDR3 spans 16 residues. To note about this clone: Its antigen is undetermined.

TCRdb's copy holds only in-frame clones and misses some; the assay was immunoSEQ multiplex PCR. The sample has about 2.4 million clones; 80% to 95% are singletons. Whole-study results and caveats: Non-shared clonotypes were found to have lower generation probabilities than the clonotypes that were shared by all four of the sorted-subset donors.

The genes are TRBV30 and TRBJ2-3, with D perhaps matching TRBD1 (5 bases). The TCR was taken from a man between 18 and 35 years old in good health. Some clones in this sample may be carry-over from other donors' samples. The material sequenced was naive CD4+ T cells from PBMCs. Subset here: CD45RA+ positively selected. Here the CDR3 reads CAWSVTRALGVGTQYF. DNA for the CDR3: TGTGCCTGGAGTGTAACCCGGGCCTTAGGGGTGGGTACGCAGTATTTT.